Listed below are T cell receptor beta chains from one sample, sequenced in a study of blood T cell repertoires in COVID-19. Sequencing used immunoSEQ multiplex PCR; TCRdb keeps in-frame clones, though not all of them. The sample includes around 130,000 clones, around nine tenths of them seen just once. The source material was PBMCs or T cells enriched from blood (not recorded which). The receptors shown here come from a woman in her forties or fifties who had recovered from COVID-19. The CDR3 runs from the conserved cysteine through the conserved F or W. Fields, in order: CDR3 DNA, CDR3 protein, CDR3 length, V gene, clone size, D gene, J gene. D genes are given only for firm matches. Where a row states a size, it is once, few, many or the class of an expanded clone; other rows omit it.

CDR3 DNA: TGTGCCAGTAGTATATTCGGGGGAGACAGGGGAGATCAGCCCCAGCATTTT
CDR3 protein: CASSIFGGDRGDQPQHF
CDR3 length: 17
V gene: TRBV19
clone size: -
D gene: TRBD1
J gene: TRBJ1-5

CDR3 DNA: TGTGCCAGCAGCTTAGATCTTGGGACTAGCGGGGGTTTCTACGAGCAGTACTTC
CDR3 protein: CASSLDLGTSGGFYEQYF
CDR3 length: 18
V gene: TRBV11-2
clone size: -
D gene: TRBD2
J gene: TRBJ2-7

CDR3 DNA: TGTGCTAGTGGTACGCGGAACACTGAAGCTTTCTTT
CDR3 protein: CASGTRNTEAFF
CDR3 length: 12
V gene: TRBV12-5
clone size: -
D gene: -
J gene: TRBJ1-1

CDR3 DNA: TGTGCCAGCAGTTACCTTGGACTAGCGCCGGGTAGCACAGATACGCAGTATTTT
CDR3 protein: CASSYLGLAPGSTDTQYF
CDR3 length: 18
V gene: TRBV6-2/TRBV6-3
clone size: -
D gene: TRBD2
J gene: TRBJ2-3

CDR3 DNA: TGTGCCAGCAGTAGAGTAGTAAGCAATCAGCCCCAGCATTTT
CDR3 protein: CASSRVVSNQPQHF
CDR3 length: 14
V gene: TRBV6-5
clone size: -
D gene: -
J gene: TRBJ1-5

CDR3 DNA: TGTGCCAGTAGTATCGGACCGGGACAGGAATATGGCTACACCTTC
CDR3 protein: CASSIGPGQEYGYTF
CDR3 length: 15
V gene: TRBV19
clone size: -
D gene: TRBD1
J gene: TRBJ1-2

CDR3 DNA: TGCGCCAGCAGCTTGACGGGGGGGTTGGTGAACACTGAAGCTTTCTTT
CDR3 protein: CASSLTGGLVNTEAFF
CDR3 length: 16
V gene: TRBV5-1
clone size: -
D gene: -
J gene: TRBJ1-1

CDR3 DNA: TGCAGCGTTGGACAGGGGGCATACAATGAGCAGTTCTTC
CDR3 protein: CSVGQGAYNEQFF
CDR3 length: 13
V gene: TRBV29-1
clone size: once
D gene: TRBD1
J gene: TRBJ2-1

CDR3 DNA: TGCGCCAGCAGCGACGGGACTAGCGGGGGGGAGGAGCAGTACTTC
CDR3 protein: CASSDGTSGGEEQYF
CDR3 length: 15
V gene: TRBV5-1
clone size: -
D gene: TRBD2
J gene: TRBJ2-7

CDR3 DNA: TGTGCCAGCAGCCCTAGCGGGGGCCGGATCCTCCTCTACGAGCAGTACTTC
CDR3 protein: CASSPSGGRILLYEQYF
CDR3 length: 17
V gene: TRBV6-2/TRBV6-3
clone size: -
D gene: TRBD2
J gene: TRBJ2-7

CDR3 DNA: TGTGCCAGCAGTGACTCGCCAGCGGGGGGGACAGATACGCAGTATTTT
CDR3 protein: CASSDSPAGGTDTQYF
CDR3 length: 16
V gene: TRBV6-4
clone size: -
D gene: TRBD2
J gene: TRBJ2-3

CDR3 DNA: TGTGCCAGCGCCGGGACAGGGGGTGACTATGGCTACACCTTC
CDR3 protein: CASAGTGGDYGYTF
CDR3 length: 14
V gene: TRBV6-5
clone size: -
D gene: TRBD1
J gene: TRBJ1-2

CDR3 DNA: TGTGCCAGCAGCTTGCTTTACAATGAGCAGTTCTTC
CDR3 protein: CASSLLYNEQFF
CDR3 length: 12
V gene: TRBV5-5
clone size: -
D gene: -
J gene: TRBJ2-1

CDR3 DNA: TGCACCAGCAGCCAAGAGGTCCGGTGCTTCGGCACAGATACGCAGTATTTT
CDR3 protein: CTSSQEVRCFGTDTQYF
CDR3 length: 17
V gene: TRBV1
clone size: -
D gene: -
J gene: TRBJ2-3

CDR3 DNA: TGTGCCAGTAGTATTTGGGCAGGGGGAACCTATGGCTACACCTTC
CDR3 protein: CASSIWAGGTYGYTF
CDR3 length: 15
V gene: TRBV19
clone size: -
D gene: TRBD1
J gene: TRBJ1-2

CDR3 DNA: TGTGCCAGCAGTCCCGGACTAGCGGGGGGGCACTACGAGCAGTACTTC
CDR3 protein: CASSPGLAGGHYEQYF
CDR3 length: 16
V gene: TRBV6-6
clone size: -
D gene: TRBD2
J gene: TRBJ2-7

CDR3 DNA: TGTGCCAGTACTCACCCTACAGGGGGCAATCAGCCCCAGCATTTT
CDR3 protein: CASTHPTGGNQPQHF
CDR3 length: 15
V gene: TRBV19
clone size: -
D gene: TRBD1
J gene: TRBJ1-5

CDR3 DNA: TGTGCCAGTGGAGACAGGCTTGGAGCTTTCTTT
CDR3 protein: CASGDRLGAFF
CDR3 length: 11
V gene: TRBV19
clone size: once
D gene: -
J gene: TRBJ1-1

CDR3 DNA: TGTGCCAGCACGACGACAGGCCGAACTGAAGCTTTCTTT
CDR3 protein: CASTTTGRTEAFF
CDR3 length: 13
V gene: TRBV12-3/TRBV12-4
clone size: -
D gene: -
J gene: TRBJ1-1

CDR3 DNA: TGCAGTGCTCAGGGGTACGAGCAGTACTTC
CDR3 protein: CSAQGYEQYF
CDR3 length: 10
V gene: TRBV20-1
clone size: -
D gene: -
J gene: TRBJ2-7

CDR3 DNA: TGTGCCAGCAGCATGGGACAGGGTTTTTCCTACGAGCAGTACTTC
CDR3 protein: CASSMGQGFSYEQYF
CDR3 length: 15
V gene: TRBV11-2
clone size: -
D gene: TRBD1
J gene: TRBJ2-7

CDR3 DNA: TGCAGCGCCCGGGGGGGGGCCAACGTCCTGACTTTC
CDR3 protein: CSARGGANVLTF
CDR3 length: 12
V gene: TRBV29-1
clone size: once
D gene: -
J gene: TRBJ2-6

CDR3 DNA: TGTGCCAGCAGCGAAAACAGGGGGGGACCAGATACGCAGTATTTT
CDR3 protein: CASSENRGGPDTQYF
CDR3 length: 15
V gene: TRBV7-3
clone size: -
D gene: -
J gene: TRBJ2-3

CDR3 DNA: TGTGCCAGCAGCCAAATGGGAAGCGGGGGGGGCACAGATACGCAGTATTTT
CDR3 protein: CASSQMGSGGGTDTQYF
CDR3 length: 17
V gene: TRBV3-1/TRBV3-2
clone size: -
D gene: TRBD2
J gene: TRBJ2-3

CDR3 DNA: TGTGCCAGCAGCCCGTTGGGGGTCGGAGGGGGCTACACCTTC
CDR3 protein: CASSPLGVGGGYTF
CDR3 length: 14
V gene: TRBV5-5
clone size: -
D gene: -
J gene: TRBJ1-2

CDR3 DNA: TGTGCCTGGAGTGGTCAGGGAATAGGAGAGCAGTACTTC
CDR3 protein: CAWSGQGIGEQYF
CDR3 length: 13
V gene: TRBV30
clone size: -
D gene: -
J gene: TRBJ2-7

CDR3 DNA: TGTGCCAGCAGCCCCGACAGGGTTGTGGATCAGCCCCAGCATTTT
CDR3 protein: CASSPDRVVDQPQHF
CDR3 length: 15
V gene: TRBV27
clone size: -
D gene: TRBD1
J gene: TRBJ1-5

CDR3 DNA: TGTGCCAGCAGCTCCTCGCGGTTGGAATACGAGCAGTACTTC
CDR3 protein: CASSSSRLEYEQYF
CDR3 length: 14
V gene: TRBV9
clone size: -
D gene: -
J gene: TRBJ2-7

CDR3 DNA: TGTGCCAGCAGCAAAGGGACAGGGGGTTACACTAATGAAAAACTGTTTTTT
CDR3 protein: CASSKGTGGYTNEKLFF
CDR3 length: 17
V gene: TRBV21-1
clone size: -
D gene: -
J gene: TRBJ1-4

CDR3 DNA: TGTGCCAGTAGTATACATGGGGGGACTGGGCAGTTCTTC
CDR3 protein: CASSIHGGTGQFF
CDR3 length: 13
V gene: TRBV19
clone size: -
D gene: -
J gene: TRBJ2-1

CDR3 DNA: TGTGCCAGCAGACCGACAGGGCCCAATTCACCCCTCCACTTT
CDR3 protein: CASRPTGPNSPLHF
CDR3 length: 14
V gene: TRBV5-4
clone size: -
D gene: TRBD1
J gene: TRBJ1-6

CDR3 DNA: TGTGCCAGCAGCGAACAAGCAGGTTCTGGGGCCAACGTCCTGACTTTC
CDR3 protein: CASSEQAGSGANVLTF
CDR3 length: 16
V gene: TRBV6-4
clone size: -
D gene: -
J gene: TRBJ2-6

CDR3 DNA: TGTGCCAGCATGGGACAGATGGGGAATGAAAAACTGTTTTTT
CDR3 protein: CASMGQMGNEKLFF
CDR3 length: 14
V gene: TRBV2
clone size: -
D gene: TRBD1
J gene: TRBJ1-4

CDR3 DNA: TGTGCCAGCAGCGTAGATGTGGAGAATTCACCCCTCCACTTT
CDR3 protein: CASSVDVENSPLHF
CDR3 length: 14
V gene: TRBV9
clone size: -
D gene: -
J gene: TRBJ1-6

CDR3 DNA: TGTGCCAGCAGTTTATGGGGACAGGGGAACACCGGGGAGCTGTTTTTT
CDR3 protein: CASSLWGQGNTGELFF
CDR3 length: 16
V gene: TRBV27
clone size: few
D gene: TRBD1
J gene: TRBJ2-2

CDR3 DNA: TGTGCCAGTAGTGAGACTGGCTACACTGAAGCTTTCTTT
CDR3 protein: CASSETGYTEAFF
CDR3 length: 13
V gene: TRBV19
clone size: -
D gene: -
J gene: TRBJ1-1

CDR3 DNA: TGTGCCAGCAGTTACAGGGGGCCCATGAACACTGAAGCTTTCTTT
CDR3 protein: CASSYRGPMNTEAFF
CDR3 length: 15
V gene: TRBV6-4
clone size: -
D gene: TRBD1
J gene: TRBJ1-1

CDR3 DNA: TGTGCCAGCAGCCGAAAAAGAACCGGGCTGTTTTTT
CDR3 protein: CASSRKRTGLFF
CDR3 length: 12
V gene: TRBV3-1/TRBV3-2
clone size: -
D gene: -
J gene: TRBJ2-2

CDR3 DNA: TGTGCCAGTAGTATTGGGGGGATAGGGACTGAAGCTTTCTTT
CDR3 protein: CASSIGGIGTEAFF
CDR3 length: 14
V gene: TRBV19
clone size: few
D gene: -
J gene: TRBJ1-1

CDR3 DNA: TGTGCCAGCAGCTTAGGGACAGGGCGAAACACCATATATTTT
CDR3 protein: CASSLGTGRNTIYF
CDR3 length: 14
V gene: TRBV7-2
clone size: -
D gene: TRBD1
J gene: TRBJ1-3

CDR3 DNA: TGCGCCAGCAGCCTAGCCCCCAGTGTCTATGGCTACACCTTC
CDR3 protein: CASSLAPSVYGYTF
CDR3 length: 14
V gene: TRBV4-1
clone size: -
D gene: -
J gene: TRBJ1-2

CDR3 DNA: TGTGCCAGCAGCCCTGGGGGGACAGGGTTCTACGAGCAGTACTTC
CDR3 protein: CASSPGGTGFYEQYF
CDR3 length: 15
V gene: TRBV7-6
clone size: -
D gene: TRBD1
J gene: TRBJ2-7

CDR3 DNA: TGCGCCAGCAGCCTCCGGGTTGGCAACACTGAAGCTTTCTTT
CDR3 protein: CASSLRVGNTEAFF
CDR3 length: 14
V gene: TRBV5-1
clone size: -
D gene: -
J gene: TRBJ1-1

CDR3 DNA: TGTGCCAGCAGCTCTGTCCGGGGGGCGAGGGGCTACACCTTC
CDR3 protein: CASSSVRGARGYTF
CDR3 length: 14
V gene: TRBV14
clone size: -
D gene: -
J gene: TRBJ1-2

CDR3 DNA: TGTGCCAGTGACCCAACAGGGGTCGGGGAAAAACTGTTTTTT
CDR3 protein: CASDPTGVGEKLFF
CDR3 length: 14
V gene: TRBV19
clone size: -
D gene: TRBD1
J gene: TRBJ1-4

CDR3 DNA: TGCGCCAGCAGCCAAGAAGTTAGCGGGGGACCCTACAATGAGCAGTTCTTC
CDR3 protein: CASSQEVSGGPYNEQFF
CDR3 length: 17
V gene: TRBV4-3
clone size: -
D gene: TRBD2
J gene: TRBJ2-1

CDR3 DNA: TGTGCCAGCGTAAGGCATACACGAGGAATTCAGTACTTC
CDR3 protein: CASVRHTRGIQYF
CDR3 length: 13
V gene: TRBV6-5
clone size: -
D gene: -
J gene: TRBJ2-4

CDR3 DNA: TGTGCCAGCAGCCCAGGGTTGGGTATCACTGAAGCTTTCTTT
CDR3 protein: CASSPGLGITEAFF
CDR3 length: 14
V gene: TRBV7-6
clone size: -
D gene: -
J gene: TRBJ1-1

CDR3 DNA: TGTGCCAGCAGCTTAGGGACAGGGCATCAGCCCCAGCATTTT
CDR3 protein: CASSLGTGHQPQHF
CDR3 length: 14
V gene: TRBV7-9
clone size: once
D gene: TRBD1
J gene: TRBJ1-5

CDR3 DNA: TGTGCCAGCAGTGTTCCCAGGGGACCATACAATGAGCAGTTCTTC
CDR3 protein: CASSVPRGPYNEQFF
CDR3 length: 15
V gene: TRBV2
clone size: once
D gene: -
J gene: TRBJ2-1

CDR3 DNA: TGCGCCAGCAGCCTTCCTAACTCCCCCGGACTAGCTAGATCCTACGAGCAGTACTTC
CDR3 protein: CASSLPNSPGLARSYEQYF
CDR3 length: 19
V gene: TRBV5-1
clone size: -
D gene: TRBD2
J gene: TRBJ2-7

CDR3 DNA: TGTGCCAGCAGTTTCGACAGGGGCTATGGCTACACCTTC
CDR3 protein: CASSFDRGYGYTF
CDR3 length: 13
V gene: TRBV12-3/TRBV12-4
clone size: -
D gene: TRBD1
J gene: TRBJ1-2

CDR3 DNA: TGTGCCAGTAGTATTTTAGGGACAGAGTCCTACAATGAGCAGTTCTTC
CDR3 protein: CASSILGTESYNEQFF
CDR3 length: 16
V gene: TRBV19
clone size: -
D gene: TRBD1
J gene: TRBJ2-1

CDR3 DNA: TGTGCCAGCAGCCAAAGGACTCCCACCGGGGAGCTGTTTTTT
CDR3 protein: CASSQRTPTGELFF
CDR3 length: 14
V gene: TRBV3-1/TRBV3-2
clone size: -
D gene: -
J gene: TRBJ2-2